This T cell receptor (beta chain) comes out of a study of blood T cells in healthy people across ages. The overall study: There was about one barcoded beta molecule captured by template switching per two T cells.

Then a second PCR, running roughly 6 to 12 cycles, was carried out with a sample-barcoded 5' primer and a J-beta primer mix. TCRdb recomputed calls from the 5' RACE reads with MiXCR, one row per CDR3 protein. Among hundreds of thousands of distinct CDR3 sequences listed, around 62% were seen once. The source of this sequence is a man between 25 and 39 years old in good health. Sequenced input: blood.

CDR3 loop: CASSAGLAGRPYNEQFF. CDR3 in DNA: TGTGCCAGCAGCGCCGGACTAGCGGGGCGTCCCTACAATGAGCAGTTCTTC. J is TRBJ2-1 and V is TRBV9; TRBD2 agrees at 12 bases. Germline CDR1 is SGDLS and CDR2 is YYNGEE. The CDR3 extends over 17 amino acids. V gave up 3 bases and J gave up 2 bases; unmatched junction bases: 6.